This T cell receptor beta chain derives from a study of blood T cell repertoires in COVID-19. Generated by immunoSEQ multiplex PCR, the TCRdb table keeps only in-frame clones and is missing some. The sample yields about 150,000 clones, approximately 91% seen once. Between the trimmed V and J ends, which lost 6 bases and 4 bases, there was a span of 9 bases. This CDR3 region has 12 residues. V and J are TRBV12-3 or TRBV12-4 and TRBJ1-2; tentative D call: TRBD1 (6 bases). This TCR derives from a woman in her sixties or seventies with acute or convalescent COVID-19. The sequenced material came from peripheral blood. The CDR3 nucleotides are TGTGCCAGCAGAGACAGGCTCTATGGCTACACCTTC. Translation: CASRDRLYGYTF.